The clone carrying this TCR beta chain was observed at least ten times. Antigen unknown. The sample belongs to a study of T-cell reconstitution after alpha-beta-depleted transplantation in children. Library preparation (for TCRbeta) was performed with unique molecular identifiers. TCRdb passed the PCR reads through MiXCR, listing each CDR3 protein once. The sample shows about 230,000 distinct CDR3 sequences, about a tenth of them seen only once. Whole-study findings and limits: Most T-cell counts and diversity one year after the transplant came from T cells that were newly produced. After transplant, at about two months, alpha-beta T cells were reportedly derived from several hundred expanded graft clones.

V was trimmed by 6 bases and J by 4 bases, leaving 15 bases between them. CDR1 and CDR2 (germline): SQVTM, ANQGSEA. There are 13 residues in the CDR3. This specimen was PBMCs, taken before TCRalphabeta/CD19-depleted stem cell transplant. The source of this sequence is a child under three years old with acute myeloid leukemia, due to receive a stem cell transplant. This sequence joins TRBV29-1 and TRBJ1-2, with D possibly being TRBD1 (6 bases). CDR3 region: CSVGTSRIYGYTF. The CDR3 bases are TGCAGCGTGGGGACATCCCGGATCTATGGCTACACCTTC.